This T cell receptor (beta chain) was documented in a study of post-analysis software for immune sequencing data. General study findings and limits: Five or six TRBV segments, TRBV5-6, TRBV5-1 and TRBV20-1 among them, were found more frequent in patients than controls.

Researchers reported that TCR beta cDNA libraries carried unique molecular identifiers. TCRdb used MiXCR to reprocess the PCR reads, holding one entry per CDR3 protein. The data hold about 170,000 distinct CDR3 sequences, with around 30% observed a single time. The CDR3 is made up of 16 amino acids. Germline V lookup: CDR1 DFQATT, CDR2 SNEGSKA (reference sequence). About this clonotype itself: The antigen is not known. Being one base from a much bigger clone, this may be a read error.

The V gene is TRBV20-1, the J gene TRBJ2-5, with no clear D. The J call may not be correct, given that the DNA end is closer to TRBJ2-7. The receptor comes from a girl aged 5 to 17 with multiple sclerosis. Sequenced material: blood. CDR3 DNA: TGCAGTGCTAGAGAGGGCCCTATCCCGAACAGCTACGAGCAGTACTTC. Its translation: CSAREGPIPNSYEQYF.